What follows describes a single TCR beta chain. Its antigen is not known. The data originate from a study of T cell responses to AZD1222 COVID-19 vaccine. Clones were read by immunoSEQ multiplex PCR, and TCRdb kept only the in-frame ones, dropping some. The table includes about 160,000 clones, 94% detected once. Whole-study findings and limits: CD4 TCRs associated with vaccination spanned spike, dominating at 160-218 and 743-854. White British people made up most donors, females outnumbered males, and clonal diversity was possibly underestimated. Targets within unmutated variant regions were reportedly found for nearly half of spike-specific TCRs. Scientists sampled the repertoires only once the peak T cell response had passed.

The CDR3 has 11 amino acids. Trimming removed 6 bases from V and 3 bases from J, with 5 bases in between. This sample comprised peripheral blood, obtained 28 days after the second AZD1222 dose. The TCR originated in an adult who received the AZD1222 COVID-19 vaccine. The rearrangement links TRBV12-3 or TRBV12-4 to TRBJ1-2; unclear D gene. CDR3 protein: CASRKHYGYTF. CDR3 DNA sequence: TGTGCCAGCAGAAAGCACTATGGCTACACCTTC.